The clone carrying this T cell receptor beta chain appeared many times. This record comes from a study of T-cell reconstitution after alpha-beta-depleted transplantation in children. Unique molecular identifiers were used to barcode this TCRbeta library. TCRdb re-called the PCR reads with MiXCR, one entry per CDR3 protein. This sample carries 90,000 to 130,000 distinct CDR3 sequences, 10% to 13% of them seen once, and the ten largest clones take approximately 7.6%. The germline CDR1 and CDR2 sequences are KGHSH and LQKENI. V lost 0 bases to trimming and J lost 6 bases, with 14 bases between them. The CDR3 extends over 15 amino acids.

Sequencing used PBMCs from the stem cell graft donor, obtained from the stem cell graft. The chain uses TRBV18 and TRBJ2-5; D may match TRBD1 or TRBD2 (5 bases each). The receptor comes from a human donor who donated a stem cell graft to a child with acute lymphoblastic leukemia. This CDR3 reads CASSPPDGEGKTQYF. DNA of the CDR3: TGTGCCAGCTCACCACCGGACGGCGAGGGGAAGACCCAGTACTTC.